A single sample gave rise to the 32 T cell receptor beta chains below, sequenced in a study of blood T cell repertoires in COVID-19. The assay was immunoSEQ multiplex PCR, and TCRdb's table has in-frame clones only and misses some. The sample includes over 200,000 clones, 65% to 85% seen only once; the top ten take roughly 8.7%. The sample comprised peripheral blood. The receptors shown here come from a man in his forties or fifties with active or convalescent COVID-19.

The gene calls are TRBV30 and TRBJ1-2; D remains unclear. V lost 3 bases, J lost 2 bases, and 10 bases lay in between. From germline, CDR1 is GTSNPN and CDR2 SVGIG (reference sequence). This CDR3 spans 13 amino acids. This CDR3 reads CAWSAGGNYGYTF. Here the CDR3 DNA reads TGTGCCTGGAGCGCAGGAGGGAACTATGGCTACACCTTC.

The J gene is TRBJ1-1, the V gene TRBV12-3 or TRBV12-4; D not certain. V was cut by 7 bases and J by 5 bases, with 14 bases left in between. The CDR3 sequence is 13 residues long. The CDR3 nucleotides are TGTGCCAGCATCTGGGGATCGGGGACTGAAGCTTTCTTT. This encodes CASIWGSGTEAFF.

V is TRBV18 and J is TRBJ2-7; perhaps TRBD2 as D (6 bases). Per germline, CDR1 KGHSH and CDR2 LQKENI. The CDR3 loop spans 13 amino acids. Trimming shortened V by 5 bases and J by 1 base, and 9 bases separated the two germline ends. DNA for the CDR3: TGTGCCAGCTCAATAGCGGAGTCCTACGAGCAGTACTTC. This gives the protein CASSIAESYEQYF.

This chain connects TRBV4-1 to TRBJ1-2; D ambiguous. The V end was cut by 0 bases, the J end by 4 bases, with 9 bases between. CDR1 and CDR2 from the germline V gene are MGHRA and YSYEKL. CDR3 length equals 14 residues. CDR3 in amino acids: CASSQEKLLYGYTF. CDR3 DNA sequence: TGCGCCAGCAGCCAAGAAAAGCTCCTCTATGGCTACACCTTC.

In the case of this clone: This sample also contains other DNA sequences that code for the same CDR3. The rearrangement joins TRBV10-1 to TRBJ1-2, with D tentatively TRBD1 (6 bases). Germline V gene sequence: CDR1 WNHNN, CDR2 SYGVQD (reference sequence). CDR3 length: 13 residues. Trimming left V 0 bases short and J 6 bases short, with 8 bases between. The CDR3 here is CASSESQGHGYTF. As DNA, the CDR3 is TGCGCCAGCAGTGAGTCCCAGGGGCATGGCTACACCTTC.

The chain has TRBV18 and TRBJ1-4, with D perhaps matching TRBD1 (6 bases). Per germline, CDR1 KGHSH and CDR2 LQKENI. V was pared by 5 bases and J by 4 bases, with 17 bases between. The CDR3 runs 16 residues. This chain's CDR3 is CASSSIGGLGNEKLFF. CDR3 in DNA: TGTGCCAGCTCATCTATCGGGGGGCTCGGTAATGAAAAACTGTTTTTT.

The chain links TRBV3-1 (or the pseudogene TRBV3-2) to TRBJ2-7; 10 positions agree with TRBD2. CDR3 length: 15 amino acids. Germline V gene sequence: CDR1 LGHDT, CDR2 YNNKEL (reference sequence). After removal of 1 base from V and 6 bases from J, the junction contained 6 bases not matched to a gene. CDR3 coding DNA: TGTGCCAGCAGCCAAGGTCTAGCGGGAGTCTCCGAGCAGTACTTC. This sequence encodes CASSQGLAGVSEQYF.

This clone was counted once. V usage is TRBV27 and J usage is TRBJ2-7; TRBD1 might be the D (7 bases). The CDR3 runs to 13 residues. V was cut by 8 bases and J by 6 bases, with 17 bases left in between. Germline assignment: CDR1 MNHEY and CDR2 SMNVEV (reference sequence). CDR3 region: CASAWRGLSEQYF. In DNA, the CDR3 is TGTGCCAGCGCTTGGAGGGGGCTTTCCGAGCAGTACTTC.

This chain joins TRBV6-5 and TRBJ1-4; D is unresolved. CDR1 MNHEY and CDR2 SVGAGI come from the germline V gene. This CDR3 contains 13 residues. Trimming stripped 6 bases from V and 3 bases from J, with 8 bases between. In DNA form, the CDR3 reads TGTGCCAGCAGGAGGGTCCCTAATGAAAAACTGTTTTTT. This gives the protein CASRRVPNEKLFF.

This chain joins TRBV19 and TRBJ1-2; the D gene is possibly TRBD1 (6 bases). Germline V gene sequence: CDR1 LNHDA, CDR2 SQIVND (reference sequence). The CDR3 spans 12 residues. The ends were cut back, 5 bases at V and 4 bases at J, with 8 bases in the middle. The chain's CDR3 is CASSGDTYGYTF. As DNA, the CDR3 is TGTGCCAGTAGTGGGGACACCTATGGCTACACCTTC.

The CDR3 coding sequence is TGTGCCAGCAGCCCTGAAGGGACGGCAAACGGGGGCACTGAAGCTTTCTTT. Encoded protein: CASSPEGTANGGTEAFF. The chain is built from TRBV7-3 and TRBJ1-1, with D maybe TRBD1 (5 bases). This CDR3 spans 17 amino acids. V was clipped by 5 bases and J by 4 bases, with 23 bases between them. In germline, CDR1 is SGHTA, CDR2 FQGTGA.

V usage is TRBV11-2 and J usage is TRBJ2-7; 8 nucleotides line up with TRBD2. The CDR3 length is 18 residues. J lost 1 base, V lost 2 bases, and 13 bases had no gene match. Germline values: CDR1 SGHAT, CDR2 FQNNGV. CDR3 DNA sequence: TGTGCCAGCAGCTTACCCCCCCGGGTACTAGCGGTTTCCTACGAGCAGTACTTC. It yields the protein CASSLPPRVLAVSYEQYF.

The sample holds a few counts of this clone. V is TRBV7-3 and J is TRBJ1-1; TRBD1 is a possible D gene (6 bases). The CDR3 is made up of 14 amino acids. CDR1 and CDR2 (germline): SGHTA, FQGTGA. V shed 5 bases and J shed 1 base, with 11 bases lying between them. CDR3 bases: TGTGCCAGCAGCCCGGGACACCAGAACACTGAAGCTTTCTTT. This encodes CASSPGHQNTEAFF.

This clone was picked up one time. The chain carries TRBV14 and TRBJ2-1; 15 bases map to TRBD2. Germline values: CDR1 SGHDN, CDR2 FVKESK. This CDR3 has 19 residues. Losses at the gene ends were 4 bases for V and 5 bases for J; bases not matched to a gene: 12. Written as DNA, the CDR3 is TGTGCCAGCAGCCGAGGACTAGCGGGAGGGCCTAGTAAGAACAATGAGCAGTTCTTC. It encodes CASSRGLAGGPSKNNEQFF.

V is TRBV5-8 and J is TRBJ2-7; 10 nucleotides agree with TRBD1. The ends lost 3 bases at V and 4 bases at J; junction bases unmatched: 7. Germline V gene data show CDR1 as SGHTS and CDR2 as YDEGEE. This CDR3 has 15 residues. The CDR3 nucleotides are TGTGCCAGCAGCTGGACCGGGACAGGGGCGTACGAGCAGTACTTC. It codes for CASSWTGTGAYEQYF.

The chain is built from TRBV5-4 and TRBJ1-1, with 8 bases matching TRBD1. This CDR3 spans 14 amino acids. Germline-derived CDR1 and CDR2 are SGHNT and YYREEE (reference sequence). The junction had 6 bases not matched to a gene; V was cut back by 6 bases and J by 2 bases. The CDR3 protein is CASNLDRGNTEAFF. CDR3 in DNA: TGTGCCAGCAACCTCGACAGGGGAAACACTGAAGCTTTCTTT.

V gene TRBV27 combines with J gene TRBJ2-1; D gene uncertain. From germline, CDR1 is MNHEY and CDR2 SMNVEV (reference sequence). Trimming took off 5 bases at V and 0 bases at J, with 11 bases between the two ends. The CDR3 loop spans 15 amino acids. CDR3 amino acids: CASSPLSNSYNEQFF. CDR3 nucleotides: TGTGCCAGCAGTCCATTGAGTAACTCCTACAATGAGCAGTTCTTC.

The chain links TRBV24-1 to TRBJ2-5; 13 bases agree with TRBD2. The CDR3 is 17 residues long. Losses at the gene ends were 4 bases for V and 5 bases for J; bases not matched to a gene: 9. Germline values: CDR1 KGHDR, CDR2 SFDVKD. CDR3 loop: CATSDGGLAGLSETQYF. For the CDR3, the DNA is TGTGCCACCAGTGACGGGGGACTAGCGGGGCTCTCTGAGACCCAGTACTTC.

This chain links TRBV6-5 with TRBJ2-7, with 8 bases aligning to TRBD1. The CDR3 is made up of 12 amino acids. Germline CDR1 MNHEY, CDR2 SVGAGI. V was clipped by 2 bases and J by 6 bases; unmatched bases: 0. In nucleotides, the CDR3 is TGTGCCAGCAGTTACGGGACAGGCGAGCAGTACTTC. As protein: CASSYGTGEQYF.

This clone has more than one count but fewer than ten. This chain connects TRBV2 to TRBJ2-7, with 11 bases lining up with TRBD1. Looked up from germline, CDR1 is SNHLY and CDR2 is FYNNEI. V lost 6 bases and J lost 6; bases outside the gene matches: 4. This CDR3 has 13 residues. In DNA form, the CDR3 reads TGTGCCAGCAGAGGACAGGGGGCGGGCGAGCAGTACTTC. Encoded protein: CASRGQGAGEQYF.

This chain links TRBV14 with TRBJ2-7; 9 bases agree with TRBD1. CDR1 and CDR2 from the germline V gene are SGHDN and FVKESK. CDR3 length: 16 amino acids. V dropped 4 bases and J dropped 3; count of bases not matched to a gene: 10. The CDR3 DNA is TGTGCCAGCAGCCCCCCCTGGCGACAGGGGGACTACGAGCAGTACTTC. This sequence encodes CASSPPWRQGDYEQYF.

This clone was recorded once. The rearrangement uses TRBV7-2 and TRBJ2-5; D is ambiguous. The CDR3 covers 13 residues. The V end lost 5 bases, the J end lost 5 bases, and 12 bases lay between the germline ends. Germline CDR1 reads SGHTA; CDR2 reads FQGNSA. Here the CDR3 reads CASSPTPGETQYF. CDR3 coding DNA: TGTGCCAGCAGCCCCACTCCCGGTGAGACCCAGTACTTC.

The chain couples TRBV3-1 (or the pseudogene TRBV3-2) to TRBJ1-2; D is undetermined. Germline values: CDR1 LGHDT, CDR2 YNNKEL (reference sequence). The ends were cut back, 1 base at V and 2 bases at J, with 5 bases in the middle. This CDR3 spans 13 amino acids. The CDR3 loop reads CASSQGENYGYTF. As DNA, the CDR3 is TGTGCCAGCAGCCAAGGGGAGAACTATGGCTACACCTTC.

This rearrangement joins TRBV4-2 to TRBJ1-2; 8 nucleotides line up with TRBD1. The CDR3 contains 16 residues. Germline-derived CDR1 and CDR2 are LGHNA and YNFKEQ. J lost 6 bases, V lost 4 bases, and 13 bases had no gene match. CDR3 sequence (DNA): TGTGCCAGCAGCCCCACGCCGGGACAGGAGTACCATGGCTACACCTTC. It specifies CASSPTPGQEYHGYTF.

Notes on this clone: At one of its ends the junction is not consistent with the germline gene, which may arise from a read error. The V gene is TRBV7-7, the J gene TRBJ2-2; D not resolved. This CDR3 comprises 14 residues. Germline CDR1 is SSHAT and CDR2 is FNYEAQ (reference sequence). CDR3 amino acids: CASSLGLGGGELFF. CDR3 nucleotides: TGTGCTAGCAGCTTAGGCCTAGGTGGCGGGGAGCTGTTTTTT.

This chain links TRBV5-1 with TRBJ1-6; D gene uncertain. Trimming took 4 bases from V and 13 from J, leaving 15 bases between them. This CDR3 spans 13 amino acids. The germline V gene encodes CDR1 SGHRS and CDR2 YFSETQ. This chain's CDR3 is CASSPDQDSPLHF. CDR3 bases: TGCGCCAGCAGCCCTGATCAAGACTCGCCCCTCCACTTT.

The rearrangement uses TRBV11-3 and TRBJ2-2, with D perhaps matching TRBD1 (6 bases). Germline CDR1 and CDR2: SGHNT and YENEEA. V lost 0 bases and J lost 7, with 15 bases in between. This CDR3 contains 16 residues. CDR3 DNA: TGTGCCAGCAGCTTAGATTTGGGGGCTCGGGGCGGGGAGCTGTTTTTT. Amino acids: CASSLDLGARGGELFF.

The chain recombines TRBV15 with TRBJ2-5, with 7 bases identical to TRBD2. With 1 base clipped from V and 5 bases from J, the junction kept 13 bases outside the gene matches. The germline gives CDR1 LNHNV, CDR2 YYDKDF (reference sequence). The CDR3 sequence is 17 residues long. CDR3 DNA: TGTGCCACCAGCAGAGGCCGGATGGGGGGGTCGGGGGAGACCCAGTACTTC. Its protein product is CATSRGRMGGSGETQYF. The whole variable domain, remainder taken from reference TRBV15 and TRBJ2-5, is DAMVIQNPRYQVTQFGKPVTLSCSQTLNHNVMYWYQQKSSQAPKLLFHYYDKDFNNEADTPDNFQSRRPNTSFCFLDIRSPGLGDTAMYLCATSRGRMGGSGETQYFGPGTRLLVL.

This clone was seen just once. The genes are TRBV7-8 and TRBJ1-5, with TRBD1 identical over 7 bases. Per the germline V gene, CDR1 is SGHVS and CDR2 is FQNEAQ. With 5 bases clipped from V and 6 bases from J, the junction kept 4 bases outside the gene matches. This CDR3 has 13 residues. The CDR3 DNA reads as TGTGCCAGCAGCCTCACAGGGGCTCAGCCCCAGCATTTT. The encoded protein is CASSLTGAQPQHF.

The genes are TRBV5-1 and TRBJ1-1; the match to TRBD1 covers 8 bases. The germline CDR1 and CDR2 sequences are SGHRS and YFSETQ. The CDR3 has 14 amino acids. The junction had 5 bases not matched to a gene; V was cut back by 3 bases and J by 4 bases. Here the CDR3 DNA reads TGCGCCAGCAGCTCCAAAACAGGGGGCACTGAAGCTTTCTTT. Its protein is CASSSKTGGTEAFF.

The chain recombines TRBV30 with TRBJ2-3, with D possibly matching TRBD1 (5 bases). Per the germline V gene, CDR1 is GTSNPN and CDR2 is SVGIG (reference sequence). The V gene lost 5 bases and the J gene lost 2 bases, with 11 bases spanning the gap. This CDR3 comprises 13 residues. Here the CDR3 DNA reads TGTGCCTGGGGACCAGGGCACACAGATACGCAGTATTTT. Amino acids: CAWGPGHTDTQYF.

This chain connects TRBV5-1 to TRBJ1-1; possible D gene TRBD1, 5 bases. This CDR3 region has 13 residues. CDR1 is SGHRS and CDR2 is YFSETQ in the germline V gene. V lost 2 bases and J 3 bases, leaving 8 bases between the germline ends. The CDR3 loop reads CASSLGVDTEAFF. CDR3 sequence (DNA): TGCGCCAGCAGCTTAGGGGTGGACACTGAAGCTTTCTTT.